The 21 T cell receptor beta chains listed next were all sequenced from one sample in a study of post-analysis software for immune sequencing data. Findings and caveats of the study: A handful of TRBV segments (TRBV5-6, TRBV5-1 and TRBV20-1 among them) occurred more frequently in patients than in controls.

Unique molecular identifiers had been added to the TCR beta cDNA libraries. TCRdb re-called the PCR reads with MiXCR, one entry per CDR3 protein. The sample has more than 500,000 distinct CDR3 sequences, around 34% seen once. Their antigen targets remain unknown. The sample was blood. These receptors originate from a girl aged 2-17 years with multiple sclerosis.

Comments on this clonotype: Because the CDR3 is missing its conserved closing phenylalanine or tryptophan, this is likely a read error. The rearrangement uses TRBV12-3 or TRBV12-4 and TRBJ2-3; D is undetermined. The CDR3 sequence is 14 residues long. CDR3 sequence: CASSFSHSTDAQYS. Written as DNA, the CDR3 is TGTGCCAGCAGTTTTAGTCATAGCACAGATGCGCAGTATTCT.

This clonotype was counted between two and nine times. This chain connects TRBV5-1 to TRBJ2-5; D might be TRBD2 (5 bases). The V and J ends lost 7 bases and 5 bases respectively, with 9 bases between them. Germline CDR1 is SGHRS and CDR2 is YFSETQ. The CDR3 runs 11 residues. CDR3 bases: TGCGCCAGCGCGGGCGCCGAGACCCAGTACTTC. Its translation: CASAGAETQYF.

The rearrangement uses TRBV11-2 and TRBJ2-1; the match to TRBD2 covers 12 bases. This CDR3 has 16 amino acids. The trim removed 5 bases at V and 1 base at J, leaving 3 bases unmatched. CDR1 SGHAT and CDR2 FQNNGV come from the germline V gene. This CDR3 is CASSRGLAGSYNEQFF. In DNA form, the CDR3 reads TGTGCCAGCAGCCGAGGACTAGCGGGGTCCTACAATGAGCAGTTCTTC. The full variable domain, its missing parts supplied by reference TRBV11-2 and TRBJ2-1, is EAGVAQSPRYKIIEKRQSVAFWCNPISGHATLYWYQQILGQGPKLLIQFQNNGVVDDSQLPKDRFSAERLKGVDSTLKIQPAKLEDSAVYLCASSRGLAGSYNEQFFGPGTRLTVL.

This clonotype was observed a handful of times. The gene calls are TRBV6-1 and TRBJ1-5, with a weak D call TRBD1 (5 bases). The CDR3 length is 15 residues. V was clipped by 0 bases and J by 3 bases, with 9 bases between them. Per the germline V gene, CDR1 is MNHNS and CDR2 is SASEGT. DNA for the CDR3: TGTGCCAGCAGTGAAGCGGGGCCCCTCAATCAGCCCCAGCATTTT. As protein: CASSEAGPLNQPQHF.

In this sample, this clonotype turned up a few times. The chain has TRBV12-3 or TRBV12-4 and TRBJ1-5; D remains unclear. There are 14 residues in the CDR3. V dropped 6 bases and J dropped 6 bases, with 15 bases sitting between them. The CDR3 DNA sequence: TGTGCCAGCAGCCCCACCGGGAGTCTTCAGCCCCAGCATTTT. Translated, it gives CASSPTGSLQPQHF.

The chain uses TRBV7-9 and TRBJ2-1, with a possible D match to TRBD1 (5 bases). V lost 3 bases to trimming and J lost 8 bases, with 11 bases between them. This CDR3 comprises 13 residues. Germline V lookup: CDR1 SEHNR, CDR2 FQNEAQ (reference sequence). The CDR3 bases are TGTGCCAGCAGCTTTGTCAAGGGGCATGAGCAGTTCTTC. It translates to CASSFVKGHEQFF.

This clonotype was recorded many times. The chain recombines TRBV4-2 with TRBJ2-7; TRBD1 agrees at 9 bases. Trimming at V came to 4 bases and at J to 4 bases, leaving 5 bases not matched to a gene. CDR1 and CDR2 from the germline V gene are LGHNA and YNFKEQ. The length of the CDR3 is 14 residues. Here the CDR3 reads CASSPGQGRYEQYF. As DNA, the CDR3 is TGTGCCAGCAGCCCGGGACAGGGTCGATACGAGCAGTACTTC.

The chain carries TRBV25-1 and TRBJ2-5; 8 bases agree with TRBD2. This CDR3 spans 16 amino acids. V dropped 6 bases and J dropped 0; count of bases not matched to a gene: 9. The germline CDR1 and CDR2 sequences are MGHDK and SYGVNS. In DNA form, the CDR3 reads TGTGCCAGCAGCGGGACTAGGGGAAAGTACCAAGAGACCCAGTACTTC. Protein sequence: CASSGTRGKYQETQYF.

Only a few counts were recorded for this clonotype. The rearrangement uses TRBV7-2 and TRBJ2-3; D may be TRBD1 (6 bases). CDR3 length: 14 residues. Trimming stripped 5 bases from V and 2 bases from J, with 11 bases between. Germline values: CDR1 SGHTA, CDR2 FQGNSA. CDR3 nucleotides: TGTGCCAGCAGCGTGGACAGCAACACAGATACGCAGTATTTT. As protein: CASSVDSNTDTQYF.

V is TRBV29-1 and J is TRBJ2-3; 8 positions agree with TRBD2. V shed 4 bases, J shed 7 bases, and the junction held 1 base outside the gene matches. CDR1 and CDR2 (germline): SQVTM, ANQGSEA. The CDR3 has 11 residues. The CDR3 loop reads CSVVAGHTQYF. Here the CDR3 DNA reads TGCAGCGTTGTAGCGGGGCATACGCAGTATTTT.

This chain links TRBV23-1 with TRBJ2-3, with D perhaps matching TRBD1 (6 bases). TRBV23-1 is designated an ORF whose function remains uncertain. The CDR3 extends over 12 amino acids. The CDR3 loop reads CAGTGIFDTQYF. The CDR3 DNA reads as TGCGCGGGCACAGGGATATTCGATACGCAGTATTTT.

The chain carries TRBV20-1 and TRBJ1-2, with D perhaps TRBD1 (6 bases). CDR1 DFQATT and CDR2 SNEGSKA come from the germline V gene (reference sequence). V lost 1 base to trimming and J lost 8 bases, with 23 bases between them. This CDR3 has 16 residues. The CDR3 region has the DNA TGCAGTGCTAGAGGACAGGAATTTCGGGGGATAGGCGGCTACACCTTC. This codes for CSARGQEFRGIGGYTF.

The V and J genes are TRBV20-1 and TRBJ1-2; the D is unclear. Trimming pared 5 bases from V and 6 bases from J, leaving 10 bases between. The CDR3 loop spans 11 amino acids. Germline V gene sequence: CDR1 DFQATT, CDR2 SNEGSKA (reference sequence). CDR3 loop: CSARWLNGYTF. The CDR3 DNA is TGCAGTGCTCGTTGGTTGAATGGCTACACCTTC.

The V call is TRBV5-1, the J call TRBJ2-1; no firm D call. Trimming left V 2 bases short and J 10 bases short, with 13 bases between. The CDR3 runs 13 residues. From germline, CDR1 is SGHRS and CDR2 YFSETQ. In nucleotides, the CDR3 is TGCGCCAGCAGCTTAGGAGACCGGGCCGAGCAGTTCTTC. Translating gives CASSLGDRAEQFF. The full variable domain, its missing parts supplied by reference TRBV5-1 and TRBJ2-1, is KAGVTQTPRYLIKTRGQQVTLSCSPISGHRSVSWYQQTPGQGLQFLFEYFSETQRNKGNFPGRFSGRQFSNSRSEMNVSTLELGDSALYLCASSLGDRAEQFFGPGTRLTVL.

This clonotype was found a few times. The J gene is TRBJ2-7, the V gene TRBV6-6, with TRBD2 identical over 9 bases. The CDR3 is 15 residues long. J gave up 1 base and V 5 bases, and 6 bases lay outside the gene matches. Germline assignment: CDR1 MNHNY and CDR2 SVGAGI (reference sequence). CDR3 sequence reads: CASSPIAGVSYEQYF. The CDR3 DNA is TGTGCCAGCAGTCCTATAGCGGGGGTGTCCTACGAGCAGTACTTC.

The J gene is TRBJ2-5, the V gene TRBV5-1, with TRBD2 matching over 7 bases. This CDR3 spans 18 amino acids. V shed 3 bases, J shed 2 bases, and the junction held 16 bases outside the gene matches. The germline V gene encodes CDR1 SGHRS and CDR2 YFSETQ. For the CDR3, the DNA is TGCGCCAGCAGCTACGTCGTACGGAGCGGGGATAGGCAAGAGACCCAGTACTTC. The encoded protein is CASSYVVRSGDRQETQYF.

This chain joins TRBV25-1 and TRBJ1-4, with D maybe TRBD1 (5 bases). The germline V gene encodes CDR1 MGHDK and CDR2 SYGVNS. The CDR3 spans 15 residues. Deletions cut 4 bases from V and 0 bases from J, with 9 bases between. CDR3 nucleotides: TGTGCCAGCAGTGTTGGGGGTGCAACTAATGAAAAACTGTTTTTT. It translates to CASSVGGATNEKLFF.

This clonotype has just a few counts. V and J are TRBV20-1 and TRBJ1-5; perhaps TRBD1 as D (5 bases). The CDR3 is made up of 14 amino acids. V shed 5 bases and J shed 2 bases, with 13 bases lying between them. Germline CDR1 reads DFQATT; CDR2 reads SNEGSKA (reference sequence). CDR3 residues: CSAPPSGGNQPQHF. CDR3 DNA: TGCAGTGCTCCCCCGTCGGGGGGCAATCAGCCCCAGCATTTT.

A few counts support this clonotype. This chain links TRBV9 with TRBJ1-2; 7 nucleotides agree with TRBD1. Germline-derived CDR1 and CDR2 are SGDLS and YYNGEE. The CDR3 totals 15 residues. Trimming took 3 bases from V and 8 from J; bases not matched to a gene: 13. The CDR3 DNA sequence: TGTGCCAGCAGCGATGGGCGGGACAGTCATGGGGGCTACACCTTC. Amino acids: CASSDGRDSHGGYTF.

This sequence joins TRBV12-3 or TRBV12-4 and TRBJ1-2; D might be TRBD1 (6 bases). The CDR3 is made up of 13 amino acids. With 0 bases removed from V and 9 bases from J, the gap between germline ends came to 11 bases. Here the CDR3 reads CASSLAQGTRYTF. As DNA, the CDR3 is TGTGCCAGCAGTTTAGCGCAGGGGACCCGCTACACCTTC.

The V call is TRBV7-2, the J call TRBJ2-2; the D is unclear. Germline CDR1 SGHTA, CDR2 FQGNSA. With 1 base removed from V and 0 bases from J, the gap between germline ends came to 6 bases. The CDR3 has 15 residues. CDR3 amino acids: CASSLDPSNTGELFF. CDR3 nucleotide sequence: TGTGCCAGCAGCTTAGATCCTTCGAACACCGGGGAGCTGTTTTTT.